This note documents a single T cell receptor (beta chain) sequence. This CDR3 spans 13 amino acids. The V gene lost 5 bases and the J gene lost 4 bases, with 12 bases spanning the gap. The germline CDR1 and CDR2 sequences are MNHEY and SMNVEV (reference sequence). The data stem from a study of shared clonotypes between healthy human individuals. The data were produced by immunoSEQ multiplex PCR, yet TCRdb's version contains in-frame clones alone and is incomplete. The sample has over a million clones; around 82% are singletons. The TCR originated in a man aged 18 to 35 in good health. Some clones in this sample may be carry-over from other donors' samples. The source material was memory CD4+ T cells from PBMCs. The subset denotes: CD45RA-negative fraction. The gene calls are TRBV27 and TRBJ2-7, with D possibly being TRBD1 (6 bases). The CDR3 loop is CASSRNRDYEQYF. CDR3 bases: TGTGCCAGCAGTCGAAACAGGGATTACGAGCAGTACTTC.